The 21 T cell receptor beta chains below come from one sample, sequenced in a study of blood T cell repertoires in COVID-19. Using immunoSEQ multiplex PCR, the repertoire was profiled, and TCRdb retains in-frame clones only, with some absent. In the table there are fewer than 150,000 clones, roughly four fifths of which are singletons. The source material was PBMCs or T cells enriched from blood (not recorded which). These TCRs come from a man aged 25-40 years who had recovered from COVID-19.

The rearrangement links TRBV27 to TRBJ2-5, with a possible D match to TRBD1 (6 bases). The CDR3 has 15 amino acids. V was clipped by 5 bases and J by 5 bases, with 18 bases between them. The germline V gene has CDR1 MNHEY and CDR2 SMNVEV (reference sequence). CDR3 in DNA: TGTGCCAGCAGTACGGGACACCTGTCTCTCGAGACCCAGTACTTC. Translation gives CASSTGHLSLETQYF.

The J gene is TRBJ1-2, the V gene TRBV23-1; 7 positions agree with TRBD1. TRBV23-1 is noted as an ORF with a role that remains uncertain. The junction had 8 bases not matched to a gene; V was cut back by 4 bases and J by 0 bases. This CDR3 contains 16 residues. CDR3 protein: CASSPTGTATNYGYTF. The DNA for the CDR3 is TGCGCCAGCAGTCCCACCGGGACAGCCACTAACTATGGCTACACCTTC.

The chain employs TRBV27 and TRBJ2-7; 11 bases fit TRBD2. This CDR3 region has 15 residues. The germline V gene encodes CDR1 MNHEY and CDR2 SMNVEV (reference sequence). The V and J ends lost 5 bases and 4 bases, in that order; junction bases with no gene match: 7. The CDR3 reads CASSRLAGGLYEQYF. As DNA, the CDR3 is TGTGCCAGCAGTAGGCTAGCGGGAGGTTTGTACGAGCAGTACTTC.

The chain combines TRBV5-4 with TRBJ1-2, with D uncertain. Germline V gene sequence: CDR1 SGHNT, CDR2 YYREEE (reference sequence). V was pared by 4 bases and J by 6 bases, with 16 bases between. The CDR3 has 14 amino acids. The chain's CDR3 is CASSLSHSLDGYTF. CDR3 in DNA: TGTGCCAGCAGCCTTTCCCATTCACTGGATGGCTACACCTTC.

The V gene is TRBV29-1, the J gene TRBJ1-2; a possible D gene is TRBD1 (5 bases). The V and J ends lost 0 bases and 4 bases respectively, with 9 bases between them. The CDR3 is made up of 13 amino acids. Germline V gene sequence: CDR1 SQVTM, CDR2 ANQGSEA. CDR3 region: CSVEEAGLYGYTF. The CDR3 DNA sequence: TGCAGCGTTGAAGAGGCAGGGCTCTATGGCTACACCTTC.

The chain links TRBV5-6 to TRBJ2-7, with 11 bases matching TRBD1. Germline lookup yields CDR1 SGHDT and CDR2 YYEEEE. The V segment lost 5 bases and the J segment 3 bases; nucleotides outside the gene matches: 7. The CDR3 runs to 15 residues. The CDR3 bases are TGTGCCAGCAGTCCCGGGACAGGGGGTTTCTACGAGCAGTACGTC. It is translated as CASSPGTGGFYEQYV.

J is TRBJ2-7 and V is TRBV11-3; D unclear. This CDR3 spans 13 amino acids. Germline V gene data show CDR1 as SGHNT and CDR2 as YENEEA. Trimming left V 4 bases short and J 7 bases short, with 14 bases between. CDR3 coding DNA: TGTGCCAGCAGCTCGCCGAAAAAGAGGGAGCAGTACGTC. It encodes CASSSPKKREQYV.

This clone was seen more than once but under ten times. The chain is built from TRBV10-2 and TRBJ1-1, with unresolved D. Per germline, CDR1 WSHSY and CDR2 SAAADI. V was clipped by 0 bases and J by 3 bases, with 5 bases between them. This CDR3 has 13 amino acids. The CDR3 protein is CASSESRDTEAFF. Written as DNA, the CDR3 is TGCGCCAGCAGTGAGTCGAGGGACACTGAAGCTTTCTTT.

V is TRBV6-5 and J is TRBJ2-4; D is perhaps TRBD1 (5 bases). Per the germline V gene, CDR1 is MNHEY and CDR2 is SVGAGI. Trimming pared 0 bases from V and 5 bases from J, leaving 8 bases between. CDR3 length: 14 residues. CDR3 bases: TGTGCCAGCAGTTACTCTCCAGGGCAAAACATTCAGTACTTC. Translation gives CASSYSPGQNIQYF.

This chain links TRBV5-4 with TRBJ1-2, with 7 bases fitting TRBD1. CDR1 and CDR2 (germline): SGHNT, YYREEE (reference sequence). The V gene end was trimmed by 4 bases and the J gene end by 2 bases; junction bases not matched to a gene: 8. There are 15 residues in the CDR3. CDR3 loop: CASSAEQQGNYGYTF. DNA of the CDR3: TGTGCCAGCAGCGCCGAACAACAGGGGAACTATGGCTACACCTTC. Full variable domain (rest looked up from reference TRBV5-4 and TRBJ1-2): ETGVTQSPTHLIKTRGQQVTLRCSSQSGHNTVSWYQQALGQGPQFIFQYYREEENGRGNFPPRFSGLQFPNYSSELNVNALELDDSALYLCASSAEQQGNYGYTFGSGTRLTVV.

The V call is TRBV19, the J call TRBJ1-1, with 11 nucleotides matching TRBD1. This CDR3 is 13 amino acids long. CDR1 LNHDA and CDR2 SQIVND come from the germline V gene (reference sequence). J lost 4 bases, V lost 5 bases, and 0 bases had no gene match. The CDR3 DNA reads as TGTGCCAGTAGTGGGACAGGGGGCACTGAAGCTTTCTTT. It encodes CASSGTGGTEAFF.

This rearrangement joins TRBV15 to TRBJ2-7; 7 positions agree with TRBD1. Germline CDR1 reads LNHNV; CDR2 reads YYDKDF (reference sequence). The V gene end was trimmed by 2 bases and the J gene end by 6 bases; junction bases not matched to a gene: 4. There are 13 residues in the CDR3. This CDR3 is CATSRLWDSEQYV. As DNA, the CDR3 is TGTGCCACCAGCAGATTATGGGACAGCGAGCAGTACGTC.

The chain recombines TRBV27 with TRBJ2-5; no definite D call. Germline V gene data show CDR1 as MNHEY and CDR2 as SMNVEV (reference sequence). The CDR3 sequence is 8 residues long. The germline V and J ends were trimmed by 7 bases and 9 bases, with 3 bases remaining between them. This CDR3 is CASIAQYF. The CDR3 region has the DNA TGTGCCAGCATCGCCCAGTACTTC.

The CDR3 nucleotides read TGCGCCAGCAGCTTAGGTTCAGACAACCCCTACAATGAGCAGTTCTTC. Translated: CASSLGSDNPYNEQFF. This sequence joins TRBV5-1 and TRBJ2-1; no definite D call. V was trimmed by 2 bases and J by 2 bases, leaving 14 bases between them. Germline CDR1 SGHRS, CDR2 YFSETQ. The CDR3 is made up of 16 amino acids.

V gene TRBV6-5 combines with J gene TRBJ2-7; TRBD2 aligns across 7 bases. Trimming took 4 bases from V and 0 from J; bases not matched to a gene: 6. Germline V lookup: CDR1 MNHEY, CDR2 SVGAGI. This CDR3 contains 15 residues. The CDR3 bases are TGTGCCAGCAGTTCTAGCGGAGATAGCTCCTACGAGCAGTACTTC. Translation gives CASSSSGDSSYEQYF.

V usage is TRBV10-3 and J usage is TRBJ1-1; D unclear. This CDR3 is built from 15 residues. Germline V lookup: CDR1 ENHRY, CDR2 SYGVKD. The V end was cut by 3 bases, the J end by 0 bases, with 11 bases between. The CDR3: CAISDPDGMNTEAFF. CDR3 DNA: TGTGCCATCAGTGACCCGGACGGGATGAACACTGAAGCTTTCTTT.

The genes are TRBV7-2 and TRBJ1-5, with a possible D match to TRBD1 (5 bases). The CDR3 loop spans 15 amino acids. Germline values: CDR1 SGHTA, CDR2 FQGNSA. The V gene lost 1 base and the J gene lost 11 bases, with 18 bases spanning the gap. In nucleotides, the CDR3 is TGTGCCAGCAGCTTAGAGGGCGACAGCCTATTGACCCAGCATTTT. It translates to CASSLEGDSLLTQHF.

The sample holds a few counts of this clone. V usage is TRBV5-1 and J usage is TRBJ2-2; D not resolved. This CDR3 region has 18 residues. Germline V lookup: CDR1 SGHRS, CDR2 YFSETQ. Trimming stripped 0 bases from V and 0 bases from J, with 15 bases between. The CDR3 is CASSLVYVQIANTGELFF. CDR3 DNA: TGCGCCAGCAGCTTGGTGTATGTGCAGATCGCGAACACCGGGGAGCTGTTTTTT.

The chain couples TRBV28 to TRBJ2-2; a weak D match, TRBD1 (8 bases). The CDR3 is 18 amino acids. CDR1 is MDHEN, CDR2 SYDVKM, per germline. Trimming took 3 bases from V and 4 from J, leaving 21 bases between them. The CDR3 DNA follows: TGTGCCAGCAGTTTCTCGGCGGGGGACAGGAGGAGCACCGGGGAGCTGTTTTTT. Amino acid sequence: CASSFSAGDRRSTGELFF.

The chain combines TRBV5-1 with TRBJ2-2, with 8 bases aligning to TRBD1. Germline values: CDR1 SGHRS, CDR2 YFSETQ. The CDR3 loop spans 14 amino acids. Trimming took 5 bases from V and 7 from J; bases not matched to a gene: 7. The CDR3 coding sequence is TGCGCCAGCAGTTCACAGGGGGATGGCGGGGAGCTGTTTTTT. Residues: CASSSQGDGGELFF.

This clone was observed once. The chain links TRBV15 to TRBJ2-5, with D possibly being TRBD1 (6 bases). Germline values: CDR1 LNHNV, CDR2 YYDKDF (reference sequence). With 0 bases removed from V and 3 bases from J, the gap between germline ends came to 11 bases. The CDR3 totals 15 residues. The CDR3 DNA sequence: TGTGCCACCAGCAGAGATTGGGGGCTCAAAGAGACCCAGTACTTC. It encodes CATSRDWGLKETQYF. Full variable domain (remainder filled in from reference TRBV15 and TRBJ2-5): DAMVIQNPRYQVTQFGKPVTLSCSQTLNHNVMYWYQQKSSQAPKLLFHYYDKDFNNEADTPDNFQSRRPNTSFCFLDIRSPGLGDTAMYLCATSRDWGLKETQYFGPGTRLLVL.